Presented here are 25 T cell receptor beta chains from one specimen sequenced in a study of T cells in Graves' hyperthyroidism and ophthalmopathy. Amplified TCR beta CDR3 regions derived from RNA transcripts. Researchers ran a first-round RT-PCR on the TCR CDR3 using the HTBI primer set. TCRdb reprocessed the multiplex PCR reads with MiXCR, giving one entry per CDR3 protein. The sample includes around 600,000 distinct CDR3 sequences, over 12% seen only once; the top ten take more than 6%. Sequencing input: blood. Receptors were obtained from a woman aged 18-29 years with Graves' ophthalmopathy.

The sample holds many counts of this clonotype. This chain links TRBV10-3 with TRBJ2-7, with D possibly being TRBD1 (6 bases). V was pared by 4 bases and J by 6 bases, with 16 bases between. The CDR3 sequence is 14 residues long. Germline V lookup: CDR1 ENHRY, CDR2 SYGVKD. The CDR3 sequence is CAISGQGHGSEQYF. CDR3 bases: TGTGCCATCAGTGGGCAGGGACACGGATCCGAGCAGTACTTC.

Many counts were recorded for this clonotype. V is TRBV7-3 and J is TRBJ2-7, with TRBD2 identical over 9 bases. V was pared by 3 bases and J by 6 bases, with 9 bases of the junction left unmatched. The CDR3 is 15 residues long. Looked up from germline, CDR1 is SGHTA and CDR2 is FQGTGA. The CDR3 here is CASSLTGTSRGEQYF. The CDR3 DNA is TGTGCCAGCAGCTTGACCGGGACTAGCCGGGGCGAGCAGTACTTC. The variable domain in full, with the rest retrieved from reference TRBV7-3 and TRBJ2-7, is GAGVSQTPSNKVTEKGKYVELRCDPISGHTALYWYRQSLGQGPEFLIYFQGTGAADDSGLPNDRFFAVRPEGSVSTLKIQRTERGDSAVYLCASSLTGTSRGEQYFGPGTRLTVT.

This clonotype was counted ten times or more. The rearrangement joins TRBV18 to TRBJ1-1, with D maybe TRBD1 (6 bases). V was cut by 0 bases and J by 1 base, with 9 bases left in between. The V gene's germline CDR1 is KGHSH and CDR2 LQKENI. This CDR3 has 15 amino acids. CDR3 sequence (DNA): TGTGCCAGCTCACCACCCGGGACATCGAACACTGAAGCTTTCTTT. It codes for CASSPPGTSNTEAFF.

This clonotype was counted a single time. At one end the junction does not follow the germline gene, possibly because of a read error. The CDR3 loop reads CSAPGTGSADTLYF. CDR3 DNA sequence: TGCAGTGCACCCGGGACAGGGAGCGCGGATACGCTGTATTTT. The chain has TRBV20-1 and TRBJ2-3, with 9 nucleotides matching TRBD1. CDR3 length equals 14 residues. CDR1 is DFQATT, CDR2 SNEGSKA, per germline (reference sequence).

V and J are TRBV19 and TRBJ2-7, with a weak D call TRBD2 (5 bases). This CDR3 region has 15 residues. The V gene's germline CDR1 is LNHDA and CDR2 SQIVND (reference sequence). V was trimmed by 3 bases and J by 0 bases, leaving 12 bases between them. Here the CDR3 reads CASSMQDLGSYEQYF. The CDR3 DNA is TGTGCCAGTAGTATGCAGGACTTAGGCTCCTACGAGCAGTACTTC.

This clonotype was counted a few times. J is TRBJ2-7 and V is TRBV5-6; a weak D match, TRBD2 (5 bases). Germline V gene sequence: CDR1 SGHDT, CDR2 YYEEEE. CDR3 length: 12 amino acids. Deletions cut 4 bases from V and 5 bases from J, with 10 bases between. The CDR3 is CASSPGWDEQYF. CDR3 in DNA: TGTGCCAGCAGCCCGGGGTGGGACGAGCAGTACTTC.

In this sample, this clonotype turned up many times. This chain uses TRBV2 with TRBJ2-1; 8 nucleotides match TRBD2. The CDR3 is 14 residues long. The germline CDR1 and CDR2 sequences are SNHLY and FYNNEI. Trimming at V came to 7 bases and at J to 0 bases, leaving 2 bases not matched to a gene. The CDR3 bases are TGTGCCAGCAAGAGCGGGAGCTCCTACAATGAGCAGTTCTTC. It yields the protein CASKSGSSYNEQFF.

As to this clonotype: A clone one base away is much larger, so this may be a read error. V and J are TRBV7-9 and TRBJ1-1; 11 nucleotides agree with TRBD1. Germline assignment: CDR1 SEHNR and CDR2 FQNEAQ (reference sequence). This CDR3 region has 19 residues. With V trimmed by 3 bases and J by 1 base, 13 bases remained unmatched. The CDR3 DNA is TGTGCCAGCAGCTTCCTAAGCCCCGGGACAGGGGGGCGGAACACTGAAGCTTTCTTT. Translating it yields CASSFLSPGTGGRNTEAFF.

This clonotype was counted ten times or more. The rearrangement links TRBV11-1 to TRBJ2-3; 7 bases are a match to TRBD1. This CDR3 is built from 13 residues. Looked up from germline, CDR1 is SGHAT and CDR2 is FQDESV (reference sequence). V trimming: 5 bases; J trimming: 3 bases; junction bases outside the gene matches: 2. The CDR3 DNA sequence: TGTGCCAGCAGCCACAGGGGTACAGATACGCAGTATTTT. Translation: CASSHRGTDTQYF.

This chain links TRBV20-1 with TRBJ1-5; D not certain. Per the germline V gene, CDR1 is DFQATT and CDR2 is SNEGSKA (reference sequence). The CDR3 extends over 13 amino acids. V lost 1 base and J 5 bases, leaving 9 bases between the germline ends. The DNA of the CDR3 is TGCAGTGCTAGAGCCGACACTTATCAGCCCCAGCATTTT. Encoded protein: CSARADTYQPQHF.

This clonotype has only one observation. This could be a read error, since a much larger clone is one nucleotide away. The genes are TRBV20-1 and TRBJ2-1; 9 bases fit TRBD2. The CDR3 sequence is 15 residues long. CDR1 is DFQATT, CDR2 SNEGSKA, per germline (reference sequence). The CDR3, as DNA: TGCAATGCTAGAACCTCTAGCGGGGCCTACAATGGGCAGTTCTTC. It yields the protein CNARTSSGAYNGQFF.

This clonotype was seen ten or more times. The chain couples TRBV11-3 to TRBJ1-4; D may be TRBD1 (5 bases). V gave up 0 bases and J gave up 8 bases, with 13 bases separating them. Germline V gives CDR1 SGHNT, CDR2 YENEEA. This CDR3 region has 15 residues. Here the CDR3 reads CASSLEARVGEKLFF. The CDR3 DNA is TGTGCCAGCAGCTTAGAAGCCAGGGTAGGCGAAAAACTGTTTTTT.

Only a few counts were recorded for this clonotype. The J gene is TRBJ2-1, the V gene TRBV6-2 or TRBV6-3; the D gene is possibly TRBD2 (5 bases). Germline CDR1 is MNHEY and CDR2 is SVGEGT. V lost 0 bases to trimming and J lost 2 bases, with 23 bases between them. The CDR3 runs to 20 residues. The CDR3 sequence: CASSYSDFVSRPHPYNEQFF. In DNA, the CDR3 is TGTGCCAGCAGTTACTCGGACTTCGTCTCCCGGCCCCACCCCTACAATGAGCAGTTCTTC.

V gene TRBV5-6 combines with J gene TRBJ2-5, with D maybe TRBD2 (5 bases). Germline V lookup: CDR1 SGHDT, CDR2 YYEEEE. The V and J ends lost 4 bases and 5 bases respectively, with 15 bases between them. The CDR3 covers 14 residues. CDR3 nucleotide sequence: TGTGCCAGCAGCCTATTCACGGGCGGGGAGACCCAGTACTTC. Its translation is CASSLFTGGETQYF.

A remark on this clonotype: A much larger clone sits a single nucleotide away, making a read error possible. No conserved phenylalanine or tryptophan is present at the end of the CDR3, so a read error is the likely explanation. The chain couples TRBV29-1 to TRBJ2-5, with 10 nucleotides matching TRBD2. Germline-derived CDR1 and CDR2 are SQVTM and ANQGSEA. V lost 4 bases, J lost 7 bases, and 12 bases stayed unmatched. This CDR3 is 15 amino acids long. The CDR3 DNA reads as TGCAGCGTTGGTAGTACTAGCGGGATCGGGGGGACCCAGTACCTC. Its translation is CSVGSTSGIGGTQYL.

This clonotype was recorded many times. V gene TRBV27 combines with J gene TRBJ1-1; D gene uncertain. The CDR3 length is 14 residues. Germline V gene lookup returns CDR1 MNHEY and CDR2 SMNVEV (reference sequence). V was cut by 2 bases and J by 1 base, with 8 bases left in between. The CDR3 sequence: CASSLRGENTEAFF. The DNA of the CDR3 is TGTGCCAGCAGTTTAAGAGGAGAGAACACTGAAGCTTTCTTT.

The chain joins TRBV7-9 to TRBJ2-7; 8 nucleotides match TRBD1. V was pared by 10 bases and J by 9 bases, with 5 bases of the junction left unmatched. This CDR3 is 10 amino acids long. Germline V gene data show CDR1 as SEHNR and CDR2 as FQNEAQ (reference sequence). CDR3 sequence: CATSQGAQYF. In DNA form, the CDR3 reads TGTGCCACTAGTCAGGGGGCGCAGTACTTC.

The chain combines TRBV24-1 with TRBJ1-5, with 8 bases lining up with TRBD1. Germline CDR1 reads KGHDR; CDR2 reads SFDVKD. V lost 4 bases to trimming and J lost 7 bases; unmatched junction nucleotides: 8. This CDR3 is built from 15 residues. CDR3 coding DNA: TGTGCCACCAGTGACCACACGACAGGGGTCCAGCCCCAGCATTTT. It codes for CATSDHTTGVQPQHF.

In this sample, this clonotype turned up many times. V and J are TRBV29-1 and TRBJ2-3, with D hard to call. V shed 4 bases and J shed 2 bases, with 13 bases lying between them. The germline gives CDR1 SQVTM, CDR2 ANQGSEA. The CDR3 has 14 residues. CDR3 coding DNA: TGCAGCGTTGGTCGCCAAAGGGACACAGATACGCAGTATTTT. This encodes CSVGRQRDTDTQYF.

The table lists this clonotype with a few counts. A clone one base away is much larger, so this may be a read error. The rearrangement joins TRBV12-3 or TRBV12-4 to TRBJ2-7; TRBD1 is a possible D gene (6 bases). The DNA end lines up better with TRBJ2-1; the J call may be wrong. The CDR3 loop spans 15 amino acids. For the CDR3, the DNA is TGTGCCAGCAAGAAATGGCCGGACAGATCCTACGAGCAGTTCTTC. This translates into CASKKWPDRSYEQFF.

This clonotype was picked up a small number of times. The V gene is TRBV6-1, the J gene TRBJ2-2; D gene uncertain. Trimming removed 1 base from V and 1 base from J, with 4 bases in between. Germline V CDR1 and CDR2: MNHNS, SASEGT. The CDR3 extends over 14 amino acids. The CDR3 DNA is TGTGCCAGCAGTGAAGAGGAGAACACCGGGGAGCTGTTTTTT. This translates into CASSEEENTGELFF.

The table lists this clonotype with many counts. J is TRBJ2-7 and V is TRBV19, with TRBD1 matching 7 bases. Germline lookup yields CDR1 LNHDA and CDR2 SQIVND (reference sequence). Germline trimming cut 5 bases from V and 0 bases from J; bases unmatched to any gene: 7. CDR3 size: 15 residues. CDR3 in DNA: TGTGCCAGTAGTCGGGGCCGGGACAGCTCCTACGAGCAGTACTTC. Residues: CASSRGRDSSYEQYF.

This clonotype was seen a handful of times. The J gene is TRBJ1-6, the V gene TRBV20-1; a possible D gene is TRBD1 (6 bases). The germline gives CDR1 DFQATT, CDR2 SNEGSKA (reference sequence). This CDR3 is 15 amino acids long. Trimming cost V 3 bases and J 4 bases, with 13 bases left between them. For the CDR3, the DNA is TGCAGTGCTAGCCGAACCGGACAGTATAATTCACCCCTCCACTTT. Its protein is CSASRTGQYNSPLHF.

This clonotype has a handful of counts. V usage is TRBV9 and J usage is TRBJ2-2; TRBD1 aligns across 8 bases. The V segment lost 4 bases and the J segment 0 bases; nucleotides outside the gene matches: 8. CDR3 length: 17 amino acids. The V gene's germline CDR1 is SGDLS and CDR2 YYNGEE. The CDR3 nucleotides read TGTGCCAGCAGCACCCGGGTGGACAGGGCGAACACCGGGGAGCTGTTTTTT. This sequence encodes CASSTRVDRANTGELFF. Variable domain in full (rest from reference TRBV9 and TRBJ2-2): DSGVTQTPKHLITATGQRVTLRCSPRSGDLSVYWYQQSLDQGLQFLIQYYNGEERAKGNILERFSAQQFPDLHSELNLSSLELGDSALYFCASSTRVDRANTGELFFGEGSRLTVL.

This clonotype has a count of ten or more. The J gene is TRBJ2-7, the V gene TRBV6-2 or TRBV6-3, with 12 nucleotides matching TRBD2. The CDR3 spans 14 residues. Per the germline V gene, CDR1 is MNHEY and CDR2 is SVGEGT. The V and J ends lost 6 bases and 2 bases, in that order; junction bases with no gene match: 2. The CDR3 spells CASRGLAGTYEQYF. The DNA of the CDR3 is TGTGCCAGCAGAGGACTAGCGGGGACCTACGAGCAGTACTTC.